Listed below are T cell receptor beta chains from one sample, sequenced in a study of blood T cell repertoires in COVID-19. Assay: immunoSEQ multiplex PCR; the TCRdb copy retains only in-frame clones and omits some. The table lists around 190,000 clones, 65% to 85% of them singletons. What was sequenced was PBMCs or T cells enriched from blood (not recorded which). These receptors came from a woman between 25 and 40 years old who had recovered from COVID-19. Each CDR3 is given with its conserved first and last residue. D genes are given only for firm matches. Expanded clones are given a class, and other clones once, few, many or no size at all.

v_call: TRBV27
cdr3_length: 14
clone_size: once
d_call: TRBD1
j_call: TRBJ2-7
cdr3_aa: CASSWGQGAYEQYF
cdr3_nt: TGTGCCAGCAGTTGGGGACAGGGGGCTTACGAGCAGTACTTC

v_call: TRBV11-3
cdr3_length: 16
clone_size: NA
d_call: NA
j_call: TRBJ2-2
cdr3_aa: CASSPRQATESGELFF
cdr3_nt: TGTGCCAGCAGCCCGAGACAGGCGACAGAGTCCGGGGAGCTGTTTTTT

v_call: TRBV4-1
cdr3_length: 16
clone_size: NA
d_call: NA
j_call: TRBJ2-3
cdr3_aa: CASSQDMASGSDTQYF
cdr3_nt: TGCGCCAGCAGCCAAGATATGGCTAGTGGATCAGATACGCAGTATTTT

v_call: TRBV11-2
cdr3_length: 16
clone_size: NA
d_call: TRBD2
j_call: TRBJ2-3
cdr3_aa: CASSPLTGGNTDTQYF
cdr3_nt: TGTGCCAGCAGCCCTTTGACGGGAGGAAACACAGATACGCAGTATTTT

v_call: TRBV15
cdr3_length: 15
clone_size: NA
d_call: TRBD1
j_call: TRBJ1-1
cdr3_aa: CATSGDRVEDTEAFF
cdr3_nt: TGTGCCACCAGCGGGGACAGGGTGGAAGACACTGAAGCTTTCTTT

v_call: TRBV29-1
cdr3_length: 11
clone_size: NA
d_call: NA
j_call: TRBJ2-7
cdr3_aa: CSVEDRGGLYF
cdr3_nt: TGCAGCGTTGAAGATCGAGGGGGATTGTACTTC

v_call: TRBV11-1
cdr3_length: 15
clone_size: NA
d_call: TRBD1
j_call: TRBJ1-2
cdr3_aa: CASSVRGQGWDGYTF
cdr3_nt: TGTGCCAGCAGCGTACGTGGACAGGGTTGGGATGGCTACACCTTC

v_call: TRBV19
cdr3_length: 20
clone_size: NA
d_call: NA
j_call: TRBJ1-5
cdr3_aa: CASVNSFGRANVKANQPQHF
cdr3_nt: TGTGCCAGCGTTAACTCCTTCGGCAGGGCGAACGTAAAGGCTAATCAGCCCCAGCATTTT

v_call: TRBV5-6
cdr3_length: 16
clone_size: NA
d_call: NA
j_call: TRBJ1-1
cdr3_aa: CASSSQLRQTNTEAFF
cdr3_nt: TGTGCCAGCAGCTCCCAACTCAGACAGACTAACACTGAAGCTTTCTTT

v_call: TRBV13
cdr3_length: 18
clone_size: NA
d_call: TRBD1
j_call: TRBJ2-6
cdr3_aa: CASSRSGDRGRGANVLTF
cdr3_nt: TGTGCCAGCAGCCGATCCGGGGACAGGGGGCGTGGGGCCAACGTCCTGACTTTC

v_call: TRBV9
cdr3_length: 13
clone_size: NA
d_call: NA
j_call: TRBJ2-2
cdr3_aa: CASSLVLSGELFF
cdr3_nt: TGTGCCAGCAGCCTTGTCCTCTCCGGGGAGCTGTTTTTT

v_call: TRBV7-2
cdr3_length: 14
clone_size: NA
d_call: TRBD1
j_call: TRBJ1-1
cdr3_aa: CASSAPRGHTEAFF
cdr3_nt: TGTGCCAGCAGCGCCCCAAGGGGGCACACTGAAGCTTTCTTT

v_call: TRBV28
cdr3_length: 16
clone_size: NA
d_call: TRBD2
j_call: TRBJ2-4
cdr3_aa: CASSLPGGSGRHIQYF
cdr3_nt: TGTGCCAGCAGTCTCCCTGGTGGTAGCGGGAGGCACATTCAGTACTTC

v_call: TRBV28
cdr3_length: 14
clone_size: NA
d_call: TRBD1
j_call: TRBJ1-2
cdr3_aa: CASSSSGTGYGYTF
cdr3_nt: TGTGCCAGCAGTTCGTCCGGGACAGGTTATGGCTACACCTTC

v_call: TRBV4-1
cdr3_length: 15
clone_size: NA
d_call: NA
j_call: TRBJ2-2
cdr3_aa: CASSQDYPGPGELFF
cdr3_nt: TGCGCCAGCAGCCAAGATTACCCAGGGCCCGGGGAGCTGTTTTTT

v_call: TRBV7-9
cdr3_length: 15
clone_size: NA
d_call: TRBD1
j_call: TRBJ1-5
cdr3_aa: CASSLAGQGSQPQHF
cdr3_nt: TGTGCCAGCAGCCTCGCGGGACAGGGTAGTCAGCCCCAGCATTTT

v_call: TRBV11-2
cdr3_length: 12
clone_size: NA
d_call: NA
j_call: TRBJ2-1
cdr3_aa: CASSRVYNEQFF
cdr3_nt: TGTGCCAGCAGCCGGGTCTACAATGAGCAGTTCTTC

v_call: TRBV5-8
cdr3_length: 15
clone_size: NA
d_call: TRBD2
j_call: TRBJ2-1
cdr3_aa: CASSLGTTPGDEQFF
cdr3_nt: TGTGCCAGCAGCCTAGGGACTACCCCTGGGGATGAGCAGTTCTTC

v_call: TRBV7-9
cdr3_length: 17
clone_size: NA
d_call: TRBD1
j_call: TRBJ1-5
cdr3_aa: CASSLGKGGSRNQPQHF
cdr3_nt: TGTGCCAGCAGCTTAGGTAAAGGGGGCTCTCGCAATCAGCCCCAGCATTTT

v_call: TRBV28
cdr3_length: 17
clone_size: NA
d_call: TRBD1
j_call: TRBJ1-3
cdr3_aa: CASSEDRGGPAGNTIYF
cdr3_nt: TGTGCCAGCAGTGAGGACAGGGGGGGTCCTGCTGGAAACACCATATATTTT

v_call: TRBV19
cdr3_length: 14
clone_size: NA
d_call: NA
j_call: TRBJ1-1
cdr3_aa: CASSINRANTEAFF
cdr3_nt: TGTGCCAGTAGTATCAACAGGGCCAACACTGAAGCTTTCTTT

v_call: TRBV2
cdr3_length: 16
clone_size: once
d_call: TRBD2
j_call: TRBJ2-2
cdr3_aa: CASRLTSGRGTGELFF
cdr3_nt: TGTGCCAGCAGGCTAACTAGCGGGAGGGGAACCGGGGAGCTGTTTTTT

v_call: TRBV19
cdr3_length: 16
clone_size: NA
d_call: TRBD1
j_call: TRBJ2-1
cdr3_aa: CASSISSGTGFNEQFF
cdr3_nt: TGTGCCAGTAGTATAAGTTCCGGGACAGGGTTCAATGAGCAGTTCTTC

v_call: TRBV28
cdr3_length: 16
clone_size: NA
d_call: TRBD2
j_call: TRBJ2-1
cdr3_aa: CASSLWRGSSYNEQFF
cdr3_nt: TGTGCCAGCAGTTTATGGCGGGGGAGCTCCTACAATGAGCAGTTCTTC

v_call: TRBV23-1
cdr3_length: 14
clone_size: NA
d_call: NA
j_call: TRBJ2-6
cdr3_aa: CASSSGSGANVLTF
cdr3_nt: TGCGCCAGCAGTTCCGGGTCTGGGGCCAACGTCCTGACTTTC

v_call: TRBV3-1/TRBV3-2
cdr3_length: 14
clone_size: NA
d_call: TRBD1
j_call: TRBJ2-1
cdr3_aa: CASSQKGAWNEQFF
cdr3_nt: TGTGCCAGCAGCCAAAAGGGGGCATGGAATGAGCAGTTCTTC

v_call: TRBV28
cdr3_length: 15
clone_size: NA
d_call: NA
j_call: TRBJ2-7
cdr3_aa: CASSSARRGRHEQYF
cdr3_nt: TGTGCCAGCTCTTCAGCCCGGAGGGGTAGGCACGAGCAGTACTTC

v_call: TRBV27
cdr3_length: 14
clone_size: NA
d_call: NA
j_call: TRBJ1-4
cdr3_aa: CASSLSAGIEKLFF
cdr3_nt: TGTGCCAGCAGTTTATCGGCAGGGATTGAAAAACTGTTTTTT

v_call: TRBV18
cdr3_length: 14
clone_size: NA
d_call: NA
j_call: TRBJ1-5
cdr3_aa: CASSSGLSNQPQHF
cdr3_nt: TGTGCCAGCTCGTCAGGGTTGAGCAATCAGCCCCAGCATTTT

v_call: TRBV18
cdr3_length: 16
clone_size: NA
d_call: TRBD1
j_call: TRBJ1-3
cdr3_aa: CASSPMGQGTGNTIYF
cdr3_nt: TGTGCCAGCTCACCCATGGGACAGGGTACTGGAAACACCATATATTTT

v_call: TRBV25-1
cdr3_length: 12
clone_size: once
d_call: NA
j_call: TRBJ1-2
cdr3_aa: CASSEGPFGYTF
cdr3_nt: TGTGCCAGCAGTGAGGGCCCCTTTGGCTACACCTTC

v_call: TRBV28
cdr3_length: 14
clone_size: NA
d_call: TRBD1
j_call: TRBJ1-5
cdr3_aa: CASSLGGGIQPQHF
cdr3_nt: TGTGCCAGCAGTTTAGGAGGGGGCATCCAGCCCCAGCATTTT

v_call: TRBV5-1
cdr3_length: 15
clone_size: NA
d_call: NA
j_call: TRBJ2-7
cdr3_aa: CASSLRGRDSYEQYF
cdr3_nt: TGCGCCAGCAGCTTGAGGGGGCGGGACTCCTACGAGCAGTACTTC

v_call: TRBV9
cdr3_length: 14
clone_size: once
d_call: NA
j_call: TRBJ2-1
cdr3_aa: CASSAQASVDEQFF
cdr3_nt: TGTGCCAGCAGCGCACAAGCTAGCGTTGATGAGCAGTTCTTC

v_call: TRBV19
cdr3_length: 16
clone_size: NA
d_call: TRBD1
j_call: TRBJ2-1
cdr3_aa: CASSQARGQGYNEQFF
cdr3_nt: TGTGCCAGTTCACAGGCCAGGGGGCAGGGGTACAATGAGCAGTTCTTC

v_call: TRBV28
cdr3_length: 16
clone_size: NA
d_call: NA
j_call: TRBJ1-5
cdr3_aa: CASSLSATGGNQPQHF
cdr3_nt: TGTGCCAGCAGTTTGAGCGCCACCGGTGGCAATCAGCCCCAGCATTTT

v_call: TRBV7-2
cdr3_length: 15
clone_size: NA
d_call: TRBD2
j_call: TRBJ2-1
cdr3_aa: CASSSGLAGYNEQFF
cdr3_nt: TGTGCCAGCAGCTCGGGACTAGCGGGGTACAATGAGCAGTTCTTC

v_call: TRBV2
cdr3_length: 14
clone_size: once
d_call: NA
j_call: TRBJ1-1
cdr3_aa: CASTGQSLNTEAFF
cdr3_nt: TGTGCCAGCACTGGACAGTCACTGAACACTGAAGCTTTCTTT

v_call: TRBV19
cdr3_length: 16
clone_size: NA
d_call: NA
j_call: TRBJ1-6
cdr3_aa: CASSIFAGQVESRLHF
cdr3_nt: TGTGCCAGTAGTATCTTCGCCGGCCAGGTTGAATCACGCCTCCACTTT

v_call: TRBV5-4
cdr3_length: 19
clone_size: NA
d_call: TRBD2
j_call: TRBJ2-1
cdr3_aa: CASSSFYGGFRGSYNEQFF
cdr3_nt: TGTGCCAGCAGCTCCTTTTACGGGGGGTTTAGGGGCTCCTACAATGAGCAGTTCTTC

v_call: TRBV18
cdr3_length: 14
clone_size: once
d_call: NA
j_call: TRBJ1-3
cdr3_aa: CASSAAGPGNTIYF
cdr3_nt: TGTGCCAGCTCAGCCGCAGGGCCTGGAAACACCATATATTTT

v_call: TRBV9
cdr3_length: 14
clone_size: NA
d_call: TRBD1
j_call: TRBJ1-2
cdr3_aa: CASSAYTGDMGYTF
cdr3_nt: TGTGCCAGCAGCGCTTATACAGGGGACATGGGTTACACCTTC

v_call: TRBV7-3
cdr3_length: 11
clone_size: NA
d_call: NA
j_call: TRBJ2-3
cdr3_aa: CASSGGDTQYF
cdr3_nt: TGTGCCAGCAGCGGGGGGGATACGCAGTATTTT

v_call: TRBV6-5
cdr3_length: 16
clone_size: NA
d_call: TRBD1
j_call: TRBJ1-1
cdr3_aa: CASSYSRRTGNTEAFF
cdr3_nt: TGTGCCAGCAGTTACTCGAGACGGACAGGGAACACTGAAGCTTTCTTT

v_call: TRBV28
cdr3_length: 16
clone_size: NA
d_call: TRBD1
j_call: TRBJ1-6
cdr3_aa: CASSPTGGPYNSPLHF
cdr3_nt: TGTGCCAGCAGCCCGACAGGGGGCCCTTATAATTCACCCCTCCACTTT

v_call: TRBV9
cdr3_length: 14
clone_size: NA
d_call: TRBD1
j_call: TRBJ1-4
cdr3_aa: CASSPTGGGEKLFF
cdr3_nt: TGTGCCAGCAGCCCGACAGGGGGCGGTGAAAAACTGTTTTTT

v_call: TRBV13
cdr3_length: 20
clone_size: NA
d_call: TRBD1
j_call: TRBJ2-6
cdr3_aa: CASSSPGTGVRRSGANVLTF
cdr3_nt: TGTGCCAGCAGCTCTCCGGGGACAGGGGTACGGCGGTCTGGGGCCAACGTCCTGACTTTC

v_call: TRBV9
cdr3_length: 17
clone_size: NA
d_call: NA
j_call: TRBJ1-6
cdr3_aa: CASSARDSSRRSSPLHF
cdr3_nt: TGTGCCAGCAGCGCACGGGACTCCTCCCGGAGAAGTTCACCCCTCCACTTT

v_call: TRBV19
cdr3_length: 17
clone_size: once
d_call: NA
j_call: TRBJ1-6
cdr3_aa: CASSGGGWSSYNSPLHF
cdr3_nt: TGTGCCAGTAGCGGAGGTGGCTGGAGCTCCTATAATTCACCCCTCCACTTT

v_call: TRBV10-1
cdr3_length: 17
clone_size: NA
d_call: TRBD2
j_call: TRBJ2-1
cdr3_aa: CASSCGTSESSYNEQFF
cdr3_nt: TGCGCCAGCAGCTGTGGGACTAGCGAAAGCTCCTACAATGAGCAGTTCTTC

v_call: TRBV28
cdr3_length: 12
clone_size: NA
d_call: NA
j_call: TRBJ1-2
cdr3_aa: CASRNQFYGYTF
cdr3_nt: TGTGCCAGCAGAAACCAGTTCTATGGCTACACCTTC

v_call: TRBV2
cdr3_length: 16
clone_size: NA
d_call: TRBD2
j_call: TRBJ2-1
cdr3_aa: CASSVAGGPSRNEQFF
cdr3_nt: TGTGCCAGCAGTGTAGCGGGGGGTCCTTCGAGGAATGAGCAGTTCTTC

v_call: TRBV7-9
cdr3_length: 14
clone_size: few
d_call: NA
j_call: TRBJ1-3
cdr3_aa: CASSKTDSGNTIYF
cdr3_nt: TGTGCCAGCAGCAAGACAGACTCTGGAAACACCATATATTTT